The present entry profiles one T cell receptor beta chain with its context. Its antigen remains unidentified. Using its own MiXCR run on the 5' RACE reads, TCRdb lists one record per CDR3 protein. The table records 750,000 to 850,000 distinct CDR3 sequences, approximately 12% of them present only once. The CDR3 sequence is 11 residues long. V lost 6 bases and J 3 bases, leaving 3 bases between the germline ends. The entry originates in a study of CD8 T cells in ankylosing spondylitis. Study conclusions and caveats: In ankylosing spondylitis patients, matched synovial fluid reportedly showed significant enrichment of disease-linked clones. There was a TCR beta motif, made of 7 or 8 highly homologous variants, that appeared characteristic of ankylosing spondylitis blood. Reactive arthritis synovial fluid and blood previously showed some of these motif variants.

The receptor was isolated from a male donor with ankylosing spondylitis. Sequencing input: blood, either unsorted or a sorted T cell fraction (not recorded which). The genes are TRBV12-3 or TRBV12-4 and TRBJ1-3; D uncertain. CDR3 in DNA: TGTGCCAGCAGACTTGGAAACACCATATATTTT. It yields the protein CASRLGNTIYF.